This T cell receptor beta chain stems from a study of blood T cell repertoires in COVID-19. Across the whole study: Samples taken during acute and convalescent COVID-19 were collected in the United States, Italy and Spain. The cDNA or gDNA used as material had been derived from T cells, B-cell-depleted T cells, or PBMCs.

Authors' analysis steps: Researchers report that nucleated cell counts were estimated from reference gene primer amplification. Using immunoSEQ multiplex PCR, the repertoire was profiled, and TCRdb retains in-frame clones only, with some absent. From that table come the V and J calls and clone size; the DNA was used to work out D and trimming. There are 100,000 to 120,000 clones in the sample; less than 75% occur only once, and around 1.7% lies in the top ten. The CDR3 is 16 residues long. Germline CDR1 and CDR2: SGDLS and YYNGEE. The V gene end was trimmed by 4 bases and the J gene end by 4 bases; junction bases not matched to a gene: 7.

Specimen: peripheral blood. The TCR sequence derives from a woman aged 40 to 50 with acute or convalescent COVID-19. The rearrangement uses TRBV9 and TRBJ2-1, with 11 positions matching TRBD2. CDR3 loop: CASSYETSGVYNEQFF. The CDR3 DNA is TGTGCCAGCAGCTATGAGACTAGCGGGGTGTACAATGAGCAGTTCTTC.